One and the same sample provided the 16 T cell receptor beta chains below, sequenced in a study of blood T cell repertoires in COVID-19. Using immunoSEQ multiplex PCR, the repertoire was profiled, and TCRdb retains in-frame clones only, with some absent. The sample has 300,000 to 400,000 clones, 75% to 90% seen once. The sample taken for sequencing was peripheral blood. The origin of the receptors is a woman aged 55-75 years with COVID-19, enrolled during active disease.

The genes are TRBV3-1 (or the pseudogene TRBV3-2) and TRBJ2-3; D may be TRBD2 (6 bases). Per germline, CDR1 LGHDT and CDR2 YNNKEL (reference sequence). This CDR3 contains 14 residues. V shed 4 bases and J shed 4 bases, with 12 bases lying between them. CDR3 protein: CASSPGTSPDTQYF. In nucleotides, the CDR3 is TGTGCCAGCAGCCCCGGGACTTCGCCAGATACGCAGTATTTT.

This chain joins TRBV5-1 and TRBJ1-2, with 8 bases matching TRBD1. V lost 0 bases to trimming and J lost 6 bases; unmatched junction nucleotides: 1. This CDR3 spans 13 amino acids. The germline CDR1 and CDR2 sequences are SGHRS and YFSETQ. The CDR3 bases are TGCGCCAGCAGCTTGGTACAGGGGGATGGCTACACCTTC. Its translation: CASSLVQGDGYTF. Variable domain in full (rest from reference TRBV5-1 and TRBJ1-2): KAGVTQTPRYLIKTRGQQVTLSCSPISGHRSVSWYQQTPGQGLQFLFEYFSETQRNKGNFPGRFSGRQFSNSRSEMNVSTLELGDSALYLCASSLVQGDGYTFGSGTRLTVV.

V is TRBV7-8 and J is TRBJ2-5, with 7 bases fitting TRBD1. J was trimmed by 3 bases and V by 1 base; bases with no gene match: 5. This CDR3 is built from 15 residues. In germline, CDR1 is SGHVS, CDR2 FQNEAQ. As DNA, the CDR3 is TGTGCCAGCAGCTTAGTAGGGGGCCCTAAAGAGACCCAGTACTTC. Translating gives CASSLVGGPKETQYF.

This chain joins TRBV11-2 and TRBJ2-7; 7 bases agree with TRBD1. The junction had 7 bases not matched to a gene; V was cut back by 3 bases and J by 5 bases. The germline CDR1 and CDR2 sequences are SGHAT and FQNNGV. The CDR3 is 14 amino acids. CDR3 bases: TGTGCCAGCAGCTTCCAACAGGGGTTCCACGAGCAGTACTTC. It translates to CASSFQQGFHEQYF.

CDR3 nucleotide sequence: TGTGCCAGTAGCACCCATACAGGGGGAGGTGAAGCTTTCTTT. Translated: CASSTHTGGGEAFF. This sequence joins TRBV19 and TRBJ1-1; 8 positions match TRBD1. This CDR3 spans 14 amino acids. V trimming: 6 bases; J trimming: 7 bases; junction bases outside the gene matches: 10. Germline CDR1 reads LNHDA; CDR2 reads SQIVND (reference sequence).

The J gene is TRBJ1-1, the V gene TRBV18; D may be TRBD1 (5 bases). In germline, CDR1 is KGHSH, CDR2 LQKENI. Trimming shortened V by 4 bases and J by 7 bases, and 13 bases separated the two germline ends. The length of the CDR3 is 13 residues. The DNA of the CDR3 is TGTGCCAGCTCACGGGGCCCCGTAAGTGAAGCTTTCTTT. Its protein product is CASSRGPVSEAFF.

The rearrangement joins TRBV11-2 to TRBJ2-3, with D perhaps matching TRBD2 (6 bases). CDR1 is SGHAT, CDR2 FQNNGV, per germline. V lost 5 bases, J lost 1 base, and 13 bases lay in between. This CDR3 has 15 residues. CDR3 protein: CASSRAASGTDTQYF. CDR3 bases: TGTGCCAGCAGCCGGGCGGCTAGCGGCACAGATACGCAGTATTTT.

There are a few counts of this clone. The chain combines TRBV10-3 with TRBJ1-5, with a possible D match to TRBD1 (5 bases). CDR3 length equals 15 residues. Germline CDR1 and CDR2: ENHRY and SYGVKD. V was pared by 4 bases and J by 4 bases, with 14 bases between. CDR3 protein: CAISGEGAVNQPQHF. DNA for the CDR3: TGTGCCATCAGTGGGGAAGGGGCGGTAAATCAGCCCCAGCATTTT.

This clone occurred once. A much larger clone is a single base away; this may be a read error. The V gene is TRBV5-8, the J gene TRBJ2-7; D perhaps matches TRBD1 (6 bases). Trimming removed 1 base at V and 2 bases at J, with 10 bases between. This CDR3 contains 14 residues. Per the germline V gene, CDR1 is SGHTS and CDR2 is YDEGEE. CDR3 bases: TGTGCCAGCAGCTTGACAGGGATCACCTACGAGCAGTACTTC. Translation gives CASSLTGITYEQYF.

This clone was observed a few times. V usage is TRBV5-1 and J usage is TRBJ1-2; 9 bases are shared with TRBD1. The germline gives CDR1 SGHRS, CDR2 YFSETQ. The CDR3 spans 14 residues. Trimming removed 3 bases from V and 7 bases from J; junction bases left unmatched: 7. The CDR3 protein is CASSSDRGLGGYTF. The CDR3 nucleotides read TGCGCCAGCAGCTCGGACAGGGGATTAGGTGGCTACACCTTC.

This clone has a handful of counts. The same CDR3 is also encoded by other DNA sequences in this sample. This chain uses TRBV6-5 with TRBJ1-3; D unclear. CDR3 length: 13 amino acids. The ends were cut back, 6 bases at V and 1 base at J, with 7 bases in the middle. Germline V CDR1 and CDR2: MNHEY, SVGAGI. The CDR3 nucleotides are TGTGCCAGCAGGCGGGGTTCTGGAAACACCATATATTTT. Encoded protein: CASRRGSGNTIYF.

The rearrangement uses TRBV6-2 or TRBV6-3 and TRBJ1-2, with TRBD1 as a possible D gene (6 bases). This CDR3 has 15 amino acids. Per the germline V gene, CDR1 is MNHEY and CDR2 is SVGEGT. The V gene lost 4 bases and the J gene lost 5 bases, with 17 bases spanning the gap. In nucleotides, the CDR3 is TGTGCCAGCAGTTCTGGGACAACCAAGAAGTATGGCTACACCTTC. Its translation is CASSSGTTKKYGYTF.

The V gene is TRBV5-4, the J gene TRBJ1-6; TRBD1 matches 8 bases. The CDR3 is 14 amino acids. Germline lookup yields CDR1 SGHNT and CDR2 YYREEE (reference sequence). Trimming took 2 bases from V and 8 from J; bases not matched to a gene: 3. CDR3 residues: CASSFDRGDSPLHF. The CDR3 DNA reads TGTGCCAGCAGCTTCGACAGGGGAGATTCACCCCTCCACTTT.

The chain links TRBV7-3 to TRBJ2-3; possibly TRBD2 for D (6 bases). This CDR3 contains 12 residues. V dropped 5 bases and J dropped 6 bases, with 9 bases sitting between them. The germline CDR1 and CDR2 sequences are SGHTA and FQGTGA. The CDR3, as DNA: TGTGCCAGCAGCCCCAGCGGGGATACGCAGTATTTT. Translated: CASSPSGDTQYF.

The rearrangement uses TRBV11-3 and TRBJ2-2; D is perhaps TRBD2 (5 bases). Germline CDR1 reads SGHNT; CDR2 reads YENEEA. Between the trimmed V and J ends, which lost 1 base and 2 bases, there was a span of 8 bases. The CDR3 totals 15 residues. The chain's CDR3 is CASSLALVNTGELFF. The CDR3 DNA reads as TGTGCCAGCAGCTTAGCACTAGTTAACACCGGGGAGCTGTTTTTT.

This clone was counted a single time. This chain uses TRBV5-6 with TRBJ2-7; TRBD2 is a possible D gene (6 bases). Germline CDR1 and CDR2: SGHDT and YYEEEE. V was pared by 4 bases and J by 6 bases, with 20 bases between. The CDR3 has 15 residues. CDR3 in DNA: TGTGCCAGCAGCCCCGGACTATCGAGATCCCGCGAGCAGTACTTC. This gives the protein CASSPGLSRSREQYF.